Following are 32 T cell receptor beta chains from one sample sequenced in a study of tumor-infiltrating lymphocytes in primary liver carcinoma. With 500 to 650 ng total RNA as template and a constant-region primer, TCR beta cDNA was made. The TCR beta library was amplified through three nested multiplex PCR rounds in a modified ARM-PCR procedure. For around 9 cycles apiece, the opening two PCR rounds ran with TRBV1-TRBV30 forward primers and a C-beta reverse primer. TCRdb analysed the multiplex PCR reads with MiXCR anew, one entry per CDR3 protein. The sample consists of around 79,000 distinct CDR3 sequences, roughly two thirds of them appearing once. Extraction of RNA together with DNA used roughly 19-32 mg of unsorted bulk tissue. Sequencing input: tumor-adjacent normal liver tissue. These receptors were collected from a man aged 35-49 years with primary liver carcinoma and hepatitis B virus infection.

The J gene is TRBJ2-2, the V gene TRBV4-2; 7 positions match TRBD1. CDR3 length: 14 residues. Germline lookup yields CDR1 LGHNA and CDR2 YNFKEQ. Here the CDR3 reads CTNSTGAYTGELFF. In DNA form, the CDR3 reads TGTACCAACAGCACAGGGGCTTACACCGGGGAGCTGTTTTTT.

Comment on this clonotype: The final CDR3 position lacks the conserved phenylalanine or tryptophan, pointing to a likely read error. The chain couples TRBV5-4 to TRBJ1-6; D may be TRBD1 (6 bases). The CDR3 is 13 amino acids. Germline V gives CDR1 SGHNT, CDR2 YYREEE (reference sequence). Trimming took off 7 bases at V and 14 bases at J, with 19 bases between the two ends. In nucleotides, the CDR3 is TGTGCCAGCGGCGTAGAGTCGGAGGGGGCCCTCCACTTA. Its protein product is CASGVESEGALHL.

Remarks on this clonotype: A much larger clone lies one base from this, so it may be a read error. This chain joins TRBV5-1 and TRBJ1-1; 7 bases fit TRBD1. In germline, CDR1 is SGHRS, CDR2 YFSETQ. The V and J ends lost 4 bases and 4 bases, in that order; junction bases with no gene match: 10. This CDR3 region has 15 residues. CDR3: CASSARQGMATEAFF. CDR3 nucleotide sequence: TGCGCCAGCAGCGCCCGACAGGGCATGGCCACTGAAGCTTTCTTT.

In its sample, this clonotype was seen once. At one end, the junction sequence differs from germline, possibly due to a read error. This chain links TRBV12-3 or TRBV12-4 with TRBJ1-6; TRBD1 matches at 7 bases. This CDR3 contains 16 residues. The CDR3 DNA follows: TGTGCCTCCTCCCTAAGAGCGGGACAGTATAATTCACCCTTCCACTTT. It translates to CASSLRAGQYNSPFHF.

This clonotype was counted ten times or more. CDR3 DNA: TGTGCCAGCAGTACCACCGGGGAGCTGTTTTTT. Protein: CASSTTGELFF. J is TRBJ2-2 and V is TRBV6-2 or TRBV6-3; D gene unclear. Germline-derived CDR1 and CDR2 are MNHEY and SVGEGT. CDR3 length: 11 residues. Trimming removed 5 bases from V and 4 bases from J, with 2 bases in between.

The V and J genes are TRBV11-3 and TRBJ2-1, with 7 bases that match TRBD1. The germline V gene encodes CDR1 SGHNT and CDR2 YENEEA. This CDR3 region has 15 residues. V shed 7 bases, J shed 6 bases, and the junction held 12 bases outside the gene matches. This CDR3 is CASNFAGGVFNEQFF. Here the CDR3 DNA reads TGTGCCAGCAACTTTGCAGGGGGTGTCTTCAATGAGCAGTTCTTC.

About this clonotype: The conserved phenylalanine or tryptophan normally closing the CDR3 is absent here, so this likely arose from a read error. The chain employs TRBV4-2 and TRBJ2-3; 10 bases align to TRBD2. This CDR3 is 18 amino acids long. J gave up 3 bases and V 4 bases, and 13 bases lay outside the gene matches. Per the germline V gene, CDR1 is LGHNA and CDR2 is YNFKEQ. CDR3 nucleotide sequence: TGTGCCAGCAGCCGAGTGGCGCTTCTAGCGGGAGCGACAGATACGCAGTATCTT. This translates into CASSRVALLAGATDTQYL.

This clonotype was recorded once. A read error may explain this, as a much larger clone is one base away. The chain is built from TRBV5-1 and TRBJ2-5, with D unclear. The CDR3 totals 14 residues. The germline gives CDR1 SGHRS, CDR2 YFSETQ. CDR3 coding DNA: TGCGCCAGCAGCTCGGAACTAAATGAAGAGATCCAGTACTTC. This translates into CASSSELNEEIQYF.

Relative to its sample, this clonotype is medium-sized. J is TRBJ2-1 and V is TRBV4-3; D is unclear. V was cut by 0 bases and J by 0 bases, with 12 bases left in between. Germline assignment: CDR1 LGHNA and CDR2 YSLEER. This CDR3 comprises 17 residues. CDR3: CASSQDLGSSSYNEQFF. In nucleotides, the CDR3 is TGCGCCAGCAGCCAAGATCTTGGCAGCAGCTCCTACAATGAGCAGTTCTTC.

For the CDR3, the DNA is TGTGCCAGCAGCCCGCTTGGAGGATCAGGGGTCTCCTGTAGCGAGCAGTTCTTC. Translated: CASSPLGGSGVSCSEQFF. The V gene is TRBV7-8, the J gene TRBJ2-1, with D tentatively TRBD1 (6 bases). Germline CDR1 SGHVS, CDR2 FQNEAQ. V was clipped by 5 bases and J by 10 bases, with 30 bases between them. This CDR3 is 18 amino acids long.

As for this clonotype: At one boundary the junction diverges from the germline segment, which might be a read error. The rearrangement joins TRBV6-1 to TRBJ2-5; D is uncertain. Per germline, CDR1 MNHNS and CDR2 SASEGT. The CDR3 is made up of 14 amino acids. The DNA for the CDR3 is TGTGCCAGCAGTGAAGGGACGACCGTAGAGACCCAATACTTC. This encodes CASSEGTTVETQYF.

V is TRBV29-1 and J is TRBJ1-1; D not certain. The CDR3 loop spans 11 amino acids. Germline V CDR1 and CDR2: SQVTM, ANQGSEA. V was pared by 5 bases and J by 1 base, with 5 bases between. CDR3 protein: CSVSSNTEAFF. The CDR3 bases are TGCAGCGTTTCTTCGAACACTGAAGCTTTCTTT.

This clonotype was found many times. This chain joins TRBV19 and TRBJ1-2, with D unclear. CDR3 length: 13 amino acids. Trimming took 8 bases from V and 0 from J, leaving 10 bases between them. Germline-derived CDR1 and CDR2 are LNHDA and SQIVND (reference sequence). The CDR3 DNA reads TGTGCCAGTCGAGGTCTTTCTAACTATGGCTACACCTTC. Protein sequence: CASRGLSNYGYTF.

This clonotype has a count of ten or more. J is TRBJ2-7 and V is TRBV27; D uncertain. V lost 2 bases and J lost 7, with 3 bases in between. CDR3 size: 10 residues. Germline V gives CDR1 MNHEY, CDR2 SMNVEV (reference sequence). Here the CDR3 reads CASSLGEQYF. CDR3 DNA: TGTGCCAGCAGTTTAGGGGAGCAGTACTTC.

With respect to this clonotype: In this CDR3 the conserved last residue, phenylalanine or tryptophan, is missing, so a read error is likely. It is unclear where the CDR3 begins or ends on the DNA, so no DNA is shown, and the CDR3 is as TCRdb lists it. V usage is TRBV6-5 and J usage is TRBJ2-7; TRBD1, the table's D call, was not compared with the DNA. Germline V gene data show CDR1 as MNHEY and CDR2 as SVGAGI. The CDR3 has 16 residues if both end residues are counted. CDR3 sequence reads: CASRPGQAASSYEQNL.

In this sample, this clonotype turned up many times. This chain joins TRBV5-5 and TRBJ1-3; no reliable D call. The CDR3 has 15 residues. Trimming shortened V by 4 bases and J by 2 bases, and 13 bases separated the two germline ends. In germline, CDR1 is SGHKS, CDR2 YYEKEE (reference sequence). Here the CDR3 DNA reads TGTGCCAGCAGCCTGACCCTATTAGCTGGAAACACCATATATTTT. Its protein is CASSLTLLAGNTIYF.

V gene TRBV4-1 combines with J gene TRBJ1-4, with D possibly being TRBD1 (5 bases). CDR3 length: 14 amino acids. The germline V and J ends were trimmed by 7 bases and 8 bases, with 17 bases remaining between them. Germline CDR1 reads MGHRA; CDR2 reads YSYEKL. This CDR3 reads CASNQGDSTEKLFF. The CDR3 DNA sequence: TGCGCCAGCAACCAGGGTGACAGTACGGAAAAACTGTTTTTT.

This clonotype was recorded a few times. The rearrangement joins TRBV4-3 to TRBJ2-1; 15 bases agree with TRBD2. This CDR3 contains 18 residues. Germline-derived CDR1 and CDR2 are LGHNA and YSLEER. V dropped 6 bases and J dropped 6; count of bases not matched to a gene: 12. CDR3 in DNA: TGCGCCAGCAGTCTGGGTTGGACTAGCGGGAGGGCCTGCAATGAGCAGTTCTTC. It translates to CASSLGWTSGRACNEQFF.

This clonotype came up many times. This chain links TRBV7-9 with TRBJ2-7, with 10 bases that match TRBD2. This CDR3 spans 17 amino acids. Unmatched junction bases numbered 15, after V lost 6 bases and J lost 4 bases. The germline V gene encodes CDR1 SEHNR and CDR2 FQNEAQ (reference sequence). The CDR3 loop is CASSYGPLSGRTYEQYF. CDR3 DNA sequence: TGTGCCAGCAGTTACGGGCCTCTTAGCGGGAGGACGTACGAGCAGTACTTC. Looking up the rest from reference TRBV7-9 and TRBJ2-7 gives the full variable domain: DTGVSQNPRHKITKRGQNVTFRCDPISEHNRLYWYRQTLGQGPEFLTYFQNEAQLEKSRLLSDRFSAERPKGSFSTLEIQRTEQGDSAMYLCASSYGPLSGRTYEQYFGPGTRLTVT.

This clonotype has more than one count but fewer than ten. The chain couples TRBV2 to TRBJ1-2; D is unclear. Germline-derived CDR1 and CDR2 are SNHLY and FYNNEI. CDR3 length: 13 residues. Trimming removed 4 bases from V and 1 base from J, with 7 bases in between. CDR3 nucleotides: TGTGCCAGCAGTGCAATACTTAACTATGGCTACACCTTC. As protein: CASSAILNYGYTF.

Comments on this clonotype: At one boundary the junction diverges from the germline segment, which might be a read error. This chain links TRBV5-6 with TRBJ2-3; 7 bases map to TRBD1. Germline V lookup: CDR1 SGHDT, CDR2 YYEEEE. The CDR3 covers 17 residues. The CDR3 nucleotides read TGTGCCAACAGCTTGTTTACAGGGGATCGGGGCACAGATACGCAGTATTTT. It codes for CANSLFTGDRGTDTQYF.

Many counts were recorded for this clonotype. This chain links TRBV6-1 with TRBJ2-1, with 8 bases matching TRBD2. Germline V gives CDR1 MNHNS, CDR2 SASEGT. The CDR3 is made up of 17 amino acids. V lost 6 bases and J lost 3; bases outside the gene matches: 13. In nucleotides, the CDR3 is TGTGCCAGCAGCCCCTTTTCGGCGGGAGGAGGCTACAATGAGCAGTTCTTC. Its translation is CASSPFSAGGGYNEQFF.

On this clonotype itself: An end of the junction does not agree with germline; a read error may underlie this. The chain couples TRBV12-3 or TRBV12-4 to TRBJ2-1, with D possibly being TRBD2 (5 bases). The CDR3 covers 13 residues. CDR3 loop: CASGFREYNKQFF. CDR3 bases: TGTGCCAGCGGTTTCCGGGAATACAATAAGCAGTTCTTC.

This clonotype was found a few times. The rearrangement uses TRBV5-6 and TRBJ2-7, with 9 bases identical to TRBD2. Looked up from germline, CDR1 is SGHDT and CDR2 is YYEEEE. The CDR3 spans 19 residues. The V segment lost 0 bases and the J segment 0 bases; nucleotides outside the gene matches: 13. This CDR3 is CASSLAGGSGSTNSYEQYF. Written as DNA, the CDR3 is TGTGCCAGCAGCTTGGCCGGGGGTAGCGGGAGCACCAACTCCTACGAGCAGTACTTC.

As regards this clonotype: A much larger clone differs by one base, so this may be a read error. V and J are TRBV21-1 and TRBJ1-1; the table's TRBD1 call for D was not verified on the DNA. TRBV21-1 is annotated as a pseudogene. CDR3 length: 17 residues. The CDR3 loop reads CATSFPGQGELESEALF. CDR3 nucleotides: TGTGCCACCTCTTTTCCGGGACAGGGGGAACTAGAGTCTGAAGCTCTCTTT.

This clonotype was seen more than once but under ten times. This sequence may be a read error, since a much larger clone differs from it by one base. This sequence joins TRBV28 and TRBJ2-7; 9 nucleotides agree with TRBD2. Germline V gives CDR1 MDHEN, CDR2 SYDVKM. This CDR3 spans 14 amino acids. The CDR3 spells CVSSPLAGVYEQYF. DNA of the CDR3: TGTGTCAGCAGTCCCTTAGCGGGAGTTTACGAGCAGTACTTC.

The chain is built from TRBV7-8 and TRBJ1-1; D is possibly TRBD1 (5 bases). This CDR3 contains 14 residues. Trimming left V 8 bases short and J 6 bases short, with 19 bases between. The germline gives CDR1 SGHVS, CDR2 FQNEAQ. The CDR3 nucleotides read TGTGCCAGCGGAGGGGCTAGGGAGAGCCCTGAAGCTTTCTTT. Its protein is CASGGARESPEAFF.

With regard to this clonotype: The junction differs from germline at one of its ends, possibly a read error. The chain has TRBV12-3 or TRBV12-4 and TRBJ2-7, with TRBD1 matching 8 bases. The CDR3 has 13 residues. CDR3 nucleotides: TGTGCTAGCAGTTCGTCAGGGGACAGGGAGCAGTACTTC. This codes for CASSSSGDREQYF.

This clonotype has more than one count but fewer than ten. Germline is not matched at one junction end, which may reflect a read error. The gene calls are TRBV6-2 or TRBV6-3 and TRBJ2-7; no definite D call. The CDR3 covers 13 residues. Per germline, CDR1 MNHEY and CDR2 SVGEGT. The CDR3 DNA sequence: TGTGCCAGTAGTTACGAGGTATCCTACGAGCAGTACTTC. Residues: CASSYEVSYEQYF.

In the case of this clonotype: Its ends do not fully match the called genes, so a read error is possible. V gene TRBV6-1 combines with J gene TRBJ2-2; 9 nucleotides agree with TRBD1. The CDR3 extends over 14 amino acids. CDR1 is MNHNS, CDR2 SASEGT, per germline. The DNA for the CDR3 is TGTGCCAGCACCCGGGACAGGGCCTCCGGGGAGCTGCTTTTT. Translating gives CASTRDRASGELLF.

A remark on this clonotype: Without the conserved terminal phenylalanine or tryptophan, this CDR3 likely stems from a read error. V and J are TRBV11-2 and TRBJ2-7; maybe TRBD2 (6 bases). The germline V gene has CDR1 SGHAT and CDR2 FQNNGV. CDR3 length equals 13 residues. CDR3 sequence: CAGSFGGASEQYL. For the CDR3, the DNA is TGTGCCGGCAGCTTTGGAGGGGCTAGCGAGCAGTACCTC.

Concerning this clonotype: The germline gene is not matched at one end of the junction; a read error may be the cause. The chain combines TRBV11-2 with TRBJ2-5, with D possibly TRBD2 on 5 matching bases. The CDR3 extends over 18 amino acids. From germline, CDR1 is SGHAT and CDR2 FQNNGV. The CDR3 DNA sequence: TGTGCCCGCAGCTTAGCGAGGCTAGCCCTGGGAAAAAAAGAGACCCGATACTTC. It codes for CARSLARLALGKKETRYF.